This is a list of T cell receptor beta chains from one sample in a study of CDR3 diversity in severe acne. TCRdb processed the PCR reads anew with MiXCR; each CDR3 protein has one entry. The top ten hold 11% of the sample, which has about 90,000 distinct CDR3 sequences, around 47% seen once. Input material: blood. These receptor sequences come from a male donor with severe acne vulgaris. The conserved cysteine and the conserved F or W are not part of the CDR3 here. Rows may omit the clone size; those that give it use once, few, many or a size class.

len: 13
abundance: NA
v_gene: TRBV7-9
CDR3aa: ASSGDNTGANVLT

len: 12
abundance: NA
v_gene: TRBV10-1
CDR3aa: ASETGTSGYEQY

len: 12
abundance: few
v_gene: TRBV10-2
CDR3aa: ASSGTADLEKLF

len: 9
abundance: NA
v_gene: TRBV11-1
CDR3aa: ASTRVDEQY

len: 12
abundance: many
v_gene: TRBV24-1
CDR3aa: ATSDLSHNQPQH

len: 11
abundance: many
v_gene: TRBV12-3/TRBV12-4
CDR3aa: ASSSSGAYGYT

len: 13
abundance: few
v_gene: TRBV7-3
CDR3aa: ASSLTGTAFETQY

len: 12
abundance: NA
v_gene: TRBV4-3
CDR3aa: ASSQGSGREPQH

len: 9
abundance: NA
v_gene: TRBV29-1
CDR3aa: SGGDTRQEY

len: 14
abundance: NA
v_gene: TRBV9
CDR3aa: ASSVGPGPSTDTRY

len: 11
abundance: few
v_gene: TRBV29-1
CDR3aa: SVEVRGYESYT

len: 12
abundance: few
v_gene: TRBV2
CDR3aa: ASSTGQSIYEQY

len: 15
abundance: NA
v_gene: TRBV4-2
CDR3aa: ASSPWGGELAKNIQY

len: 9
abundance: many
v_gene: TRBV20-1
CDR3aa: SARDPLEQY

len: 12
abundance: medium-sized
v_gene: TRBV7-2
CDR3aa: ASSLAAGTGEQY

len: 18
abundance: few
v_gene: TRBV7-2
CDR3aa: ASSLGVRRLALVTYNEQF

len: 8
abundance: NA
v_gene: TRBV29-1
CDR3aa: SVGVQPQH

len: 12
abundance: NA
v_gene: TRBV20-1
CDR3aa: SASLRGLYVEQY

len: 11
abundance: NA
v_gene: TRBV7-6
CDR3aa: ASSSSSYNEQY

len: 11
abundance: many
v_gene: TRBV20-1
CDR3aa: SARLAAYNEQF

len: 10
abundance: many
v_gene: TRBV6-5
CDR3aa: ASRGVNQPQH

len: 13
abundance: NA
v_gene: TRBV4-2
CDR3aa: ASSQEGQTNSPLH

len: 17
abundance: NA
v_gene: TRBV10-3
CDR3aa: AISEKTGLAGRRTYEQY

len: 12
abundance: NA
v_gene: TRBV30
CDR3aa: AWTGTGGNQPQH

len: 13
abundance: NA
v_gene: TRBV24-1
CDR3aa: ATSEAGANTGELF

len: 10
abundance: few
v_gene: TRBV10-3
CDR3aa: ATRDRDQPQH

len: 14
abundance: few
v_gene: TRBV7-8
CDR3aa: ASSLGGLAGNYEQY

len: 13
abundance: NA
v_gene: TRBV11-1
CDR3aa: ASRTGTSNTGELF

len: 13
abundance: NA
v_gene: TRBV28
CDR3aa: ASNPRDRARETQY

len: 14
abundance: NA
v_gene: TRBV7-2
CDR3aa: ASSFPGQGSNGELF

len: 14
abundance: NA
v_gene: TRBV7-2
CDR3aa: ASSPGGGGPSYEQY

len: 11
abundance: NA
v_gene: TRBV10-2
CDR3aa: ASRDYRNYEQY

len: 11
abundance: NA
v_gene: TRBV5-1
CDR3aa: ASSLWAGSGYT

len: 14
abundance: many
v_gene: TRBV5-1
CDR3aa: ASSLAGLHSNQPQH